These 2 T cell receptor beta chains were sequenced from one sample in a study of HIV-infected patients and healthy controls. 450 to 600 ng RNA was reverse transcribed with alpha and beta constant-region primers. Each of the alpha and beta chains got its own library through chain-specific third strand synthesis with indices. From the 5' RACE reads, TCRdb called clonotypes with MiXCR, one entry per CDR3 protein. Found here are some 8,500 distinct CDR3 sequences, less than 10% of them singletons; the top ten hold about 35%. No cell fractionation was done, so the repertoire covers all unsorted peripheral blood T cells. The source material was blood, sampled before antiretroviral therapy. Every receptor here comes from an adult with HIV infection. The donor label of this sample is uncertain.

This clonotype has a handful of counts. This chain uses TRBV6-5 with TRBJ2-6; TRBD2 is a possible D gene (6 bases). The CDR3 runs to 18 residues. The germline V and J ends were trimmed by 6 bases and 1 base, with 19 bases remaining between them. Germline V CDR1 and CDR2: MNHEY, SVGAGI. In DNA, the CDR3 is TGTGCCAGCAGGAAGGGACCGGGACTGCCTTCTGGGGCCAACGTCCTGACTTTC. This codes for CASRKGPGLPSGANVLTF.

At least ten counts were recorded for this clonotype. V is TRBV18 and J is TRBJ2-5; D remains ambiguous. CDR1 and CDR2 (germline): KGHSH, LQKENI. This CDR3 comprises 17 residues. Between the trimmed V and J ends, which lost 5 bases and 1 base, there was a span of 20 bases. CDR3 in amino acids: CASSTLRSAETQETQYF. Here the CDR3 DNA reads TGTGCCAGCTCAACTCTTCGTTCGGCGGAGACCCAAGAGACCCAGTACTTC.